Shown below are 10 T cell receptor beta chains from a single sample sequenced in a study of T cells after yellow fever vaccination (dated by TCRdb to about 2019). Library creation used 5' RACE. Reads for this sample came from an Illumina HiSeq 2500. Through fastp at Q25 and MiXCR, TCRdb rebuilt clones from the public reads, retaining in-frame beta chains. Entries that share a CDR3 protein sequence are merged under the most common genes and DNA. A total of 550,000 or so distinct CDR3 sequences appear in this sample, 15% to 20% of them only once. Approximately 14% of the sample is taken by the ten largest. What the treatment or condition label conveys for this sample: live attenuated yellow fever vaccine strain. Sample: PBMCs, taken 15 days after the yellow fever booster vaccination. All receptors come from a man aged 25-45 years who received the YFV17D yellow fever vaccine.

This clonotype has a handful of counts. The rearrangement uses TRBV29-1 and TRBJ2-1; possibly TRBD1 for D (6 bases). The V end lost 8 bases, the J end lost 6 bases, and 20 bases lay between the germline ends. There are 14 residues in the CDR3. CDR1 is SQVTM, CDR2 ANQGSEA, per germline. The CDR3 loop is CSSGRTDPPNEQFF. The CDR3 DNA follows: TGCAGCTCCGGACGGACAGACCCTCCCAATGAGCAGTTCTTC.

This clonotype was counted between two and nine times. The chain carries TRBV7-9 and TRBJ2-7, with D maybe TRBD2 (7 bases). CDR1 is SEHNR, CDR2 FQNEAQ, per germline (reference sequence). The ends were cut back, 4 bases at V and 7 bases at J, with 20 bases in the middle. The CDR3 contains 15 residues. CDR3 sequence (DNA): TGTGCCAGCAGCTCCCCGGTGGGGGCGCGGGGGGAGCAGTACTTC. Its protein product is CASSSPVGARGEQYF.

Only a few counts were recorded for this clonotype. In DNA, the CDR3 is TGTGCCAGCAGCTTGTACGGGATCAGCACAGATACGCAGTATTTT. Its protein product is CASSLYGISTDTQYF. V and J are TRBV7-2 and TRBJ2-3; D may be TRBD2 (5 bases). Trimming pared 3 bases from V and 0 bases from J, leaving 10 bases between. Germline CDR1 is SGHTA and CDR2 is FQGNSA. This CDR3 is 15 amino acids long. Combining the CDR3 with reference TRBV7-2 and TRBJ2-3 gives the whole variable domain GAGVSQSPSNKVTEKGKDVELRCDPISGHTALYWYRQSLGQGLEFLIYFQGNSAPDKSGLPSDRFSAERTGGSVSTLTIQRTQQEDSAVYLCASSLYGISTDTQYFGPGTRLTVL.

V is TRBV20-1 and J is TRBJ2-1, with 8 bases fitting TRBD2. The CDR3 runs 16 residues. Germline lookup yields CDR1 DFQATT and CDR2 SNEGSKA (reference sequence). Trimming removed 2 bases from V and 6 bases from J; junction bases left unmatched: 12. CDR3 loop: CSARRAGAFGVNEQFF. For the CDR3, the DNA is TGCAGTGCTAGAAGAGCGGGAGCTTTTGGGGTCAATGAGCAGTTCTTC.

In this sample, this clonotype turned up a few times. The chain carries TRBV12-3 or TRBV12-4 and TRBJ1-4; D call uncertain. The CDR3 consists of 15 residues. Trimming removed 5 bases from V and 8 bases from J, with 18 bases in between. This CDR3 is CASSRYGSSGEKLFF. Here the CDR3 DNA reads TGTGCCAGCAGTCGCTATGGTAGTTCGGGGGAAAAACTGTTTTTT.

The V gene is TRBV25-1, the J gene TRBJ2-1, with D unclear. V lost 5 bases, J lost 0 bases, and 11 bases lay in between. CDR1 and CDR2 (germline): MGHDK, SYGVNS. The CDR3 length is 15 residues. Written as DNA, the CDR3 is TGTGCCAGCAGTAGAAAGCGAAGCTCCTACAATGAGCAGTTCTTC. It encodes CASSRKRSSYNEQFF.

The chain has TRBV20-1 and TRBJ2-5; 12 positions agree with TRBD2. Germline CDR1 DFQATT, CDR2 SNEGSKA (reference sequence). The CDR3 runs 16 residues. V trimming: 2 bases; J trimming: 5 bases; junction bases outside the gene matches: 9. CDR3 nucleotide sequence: TGCAGTGCTAGACGGACTAGCGGGACCCCGGCCGAGACCCAGTACTTC. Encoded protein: CSARRTSGTPAETQYF.

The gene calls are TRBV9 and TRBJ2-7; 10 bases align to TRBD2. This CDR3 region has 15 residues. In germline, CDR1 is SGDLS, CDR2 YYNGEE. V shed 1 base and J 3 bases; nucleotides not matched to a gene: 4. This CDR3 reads CASSVTAGGGYEQYF. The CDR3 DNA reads TGTGCCAGCAGCGTAACAGCGGGAGGGGGCTACGAGCAGTACTTC. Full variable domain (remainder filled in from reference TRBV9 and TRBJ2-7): DSGVTQTPKHLITATGQRVTLRCSPRSGDLSVYWYQQSLDQGLQFLIQYYNGEERAKGNILERFSAQQFPDLHSELNLSSLELGDSALYFCASSVTAGGGYEQYFGPGTRLTVT.

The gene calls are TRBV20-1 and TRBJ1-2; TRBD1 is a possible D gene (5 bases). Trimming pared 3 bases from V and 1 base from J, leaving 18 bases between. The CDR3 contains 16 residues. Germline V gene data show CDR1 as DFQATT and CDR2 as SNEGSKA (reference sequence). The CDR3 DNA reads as TGCAGTGCTAGGAGGGGACCGAAGGCGGTTAACTATGGCTACACCTTC. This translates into CSARRGPKAVNYGYTF.

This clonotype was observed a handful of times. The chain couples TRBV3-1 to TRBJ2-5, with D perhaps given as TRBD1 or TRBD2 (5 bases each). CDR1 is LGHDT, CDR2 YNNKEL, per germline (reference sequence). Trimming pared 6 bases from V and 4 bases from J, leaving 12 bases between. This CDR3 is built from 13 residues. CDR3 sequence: CASRNRGAETQYF. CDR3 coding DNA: TGTGCCAGCAGAAACCGAGGGGCAGAGACCCAGTACTTC.